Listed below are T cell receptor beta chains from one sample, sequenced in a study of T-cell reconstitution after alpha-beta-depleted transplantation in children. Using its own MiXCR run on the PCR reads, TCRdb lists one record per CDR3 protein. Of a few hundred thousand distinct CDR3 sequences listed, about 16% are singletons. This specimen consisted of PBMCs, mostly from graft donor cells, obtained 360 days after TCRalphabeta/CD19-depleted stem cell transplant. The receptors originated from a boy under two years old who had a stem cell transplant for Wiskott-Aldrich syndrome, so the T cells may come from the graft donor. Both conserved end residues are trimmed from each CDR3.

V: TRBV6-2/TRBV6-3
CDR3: ASSYRPRFGGSYEQY

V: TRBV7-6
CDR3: ASSLVREGRLGEQF

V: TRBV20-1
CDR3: SAGTAGTGSGYT

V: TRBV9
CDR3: ASSVGGTGTDEKLF

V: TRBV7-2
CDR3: ASSSPGLAYEQY

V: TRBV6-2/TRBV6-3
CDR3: ASSTRAGVAYNEQF

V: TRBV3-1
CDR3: ASSQRTYEQY

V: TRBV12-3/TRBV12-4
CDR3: ASSLRPTQGVRNNEQF

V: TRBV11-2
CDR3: ASNPILAGYNNEQF

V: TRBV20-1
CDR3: SARPGSASSYNEQF

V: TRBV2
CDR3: ASNMAVNTGELF

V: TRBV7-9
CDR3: ASSFSRDGYT

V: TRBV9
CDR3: ASSTPDRGRTYNEQF

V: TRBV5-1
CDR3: ASSLVGKGEQY

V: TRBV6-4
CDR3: ASSELAGIEQF

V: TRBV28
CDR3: ASSFPGGAYEQY

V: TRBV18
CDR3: ASSPRQRLAGQNIQY

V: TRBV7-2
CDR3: ASSLSRESYEQY

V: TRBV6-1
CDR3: ASSSSGEGQQTQY

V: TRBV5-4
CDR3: ASSPGGLYEQY

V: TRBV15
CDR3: ATSRILAGAPLVQF

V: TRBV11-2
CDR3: ASSSGRVGNEQF

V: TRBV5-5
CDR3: ASSFGTSPYNEQF

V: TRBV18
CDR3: ASSLNNQETQY

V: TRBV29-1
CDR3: SVKGQGDTEAF

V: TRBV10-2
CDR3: ASSGTALPLYEQY

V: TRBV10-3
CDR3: AISEPDGGNRGNPSGANVLT

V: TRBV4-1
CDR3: ASSQDFGTDTQY

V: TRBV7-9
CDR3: ASSLSHTSGANVLT

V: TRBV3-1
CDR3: ASSRIQGRGTDTQY

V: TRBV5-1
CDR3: ASSLGQGVTKNIQY

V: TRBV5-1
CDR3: ASSNTRDRGNEQY

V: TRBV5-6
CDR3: ASTSPPLRAGASKETQY

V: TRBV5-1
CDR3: ASSSGVFPRAF

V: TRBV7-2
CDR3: ASSPWRAYEQY

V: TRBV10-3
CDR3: AISESFWRRLNTEAF

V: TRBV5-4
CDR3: ASSPGTSGGAEETQY

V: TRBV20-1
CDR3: SAAGLVYNEQF

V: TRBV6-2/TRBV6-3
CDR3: ASSPPGQQETQY

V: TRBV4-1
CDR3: ASSLIRTGFTGELF

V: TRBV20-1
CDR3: SARLTGQGDKDLF

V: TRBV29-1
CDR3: SVGRFRADTQY